The subject of this entry is one T cell receptor beta chain. This clone occurred a few times. Its specific antigen is unknown. No much larger clone is present one base from it, and per-base qualities are unavailable. TCRbeta CDR3 regions were amplified from genomic DNA by means of the immunoSEQ Assay, a bias-controlled multiplex PCR. On the authors' methods: Within the assay, amplification of reference gene primers was used to estimate how many nucleated cells each sample contained. Sequence reads were collapsed and filtered to measure the absolute abundance of every unique TCRbeta CDR3 rearrangement. For each sample, productive Simpson clonality was calculated as the square root of Simpson's diversity index over productive rearrangements. TCRdb's version of the immuneACCESS table is confined to in-frame rearrangements and falls short of the full clone set. An unresolved V gene accounts for under half of the shortfall where checked; the remainder is of unknown origin. V and J calls and clone size come straight from that table; D and trimming were deduced from the DNA. Recorded for this sample are roughly 270,000 clones; approximately 78% of them occurred a single time. The ten largest clones represent about 5% of the sample.

The data originate from a study of blood T cell repertoires in COVID-19 (dated by TCRdb to about 2020). For the study in its entirety: Samples from collaborators originated in the United States, Italy and Spain and spanned both the acute and convalescent phases of COVID-19. Samples came from the ongoing ImmuneRACE study (first 160 participants) plus 1,254 subjects from 6 global collaborators. Where available, HLA class I and class II types were taken from metadata supplied by the sample provider and were not determined by assay-based typing. The prospective study material was composed of cDNA or gDNA derived from T cells, B-cell-depleted T cells, or PBMCs. Deeply sampled blood TCRbeta repertoires from subjects exposed to, actively infected with, or recovered from COVID-19 were included in the dataset. A de-identified subject ID, COVID-19 status, age in years and sex were almost always included in the sample metadata. A freely available public database, intended as a resource for researchers studying the immune response to SARS-CoV-2, is where the repertoires were released.

V is pared back by 4 bases and J by 3 bases, with 10 bases lying between the germline termini. From cysteine to phenylalanine, the CDR3 is 13 amino acids long. The DNA shown is the 39-base CDR3, in frame from base 1. CDR1 and CDR2 are drawn from the germline V gene: MRHNA, SNTAGT. What the research found in general, with its limitations: The amount of clinical and demographic metadata varied by source and participant and was provided uncurated.

Participants in the prospective study were enrolled through a virtual design, were aged about 18 to 100 years, and lived in some 24 United States geographic areas. Cohort assignment in the prospective study relied on participant-reported clinical history from a screening survey and a study questionnaire. A participant counted as exposed if, within 2 weeks of entering the study, that participant had been in contact with someone who had a PCR-confirmed or clinician-diagnosed COVID-19 case. Each participant in the prospective study had whole blood, serum and a nasopharyngeal or oropharyngeal swab collected by mobile phlebotomists. Prospective study participants could optionally give additional blood draws and questionnaires over an approximately 2-month period. Before DNA extraction, prospective study blood samples were shipped either frozen or at room temperature.

This TCR was sampled from a man in his forties who had been exposed to COVID-19. Sequencing was done on a sample of PBMCs or T cells enriched from blood (not recorded which). The sequence links TRBV6-4 to TRBJ2-7, with no confidently assigned D gene. The DNA sequence is as follows: TGTGCCAGCAGTGGCCCGGGTCTCTACGAGCAGTACTTC. This yields the protein CASSGPGLYEQYF.